This T cell receptor (beta chain) is from a study of T cell changes during pregnancy in multiple sclerosis. Sequencing was performed with immunoSEQ multiplex PCR; in TCRdb, only in-frame clones are kept and a portion is missing. The table shows more than 70,000 clones, with 91% occurring only once. This clone appeared a single time. V gave up 7 bases and J gave up 8 bases, with 17 bases separating them. The CDR3 totals 12 residues. Per the germline V gene, CDR1 is SQVTM and CDR2 is ANQGSEA. The gene calls are TRBV29-1 and TRBJ1-1; D remains unclear. Source: peripheral blood, taken before pregnancy. The TCR comes from a female donor with multiple sclerosis, enrolled in a pregnancy study. CDR3 bases: TGCAGCGCCCTAGGCGGGAAACCCGAAGCTTTCTTT. It specifies CSALGGKPEAFF.